What follows are 29 T cell receptor beta chains derived from one specimen sequenced in a study of blood T cells in healthy people across ages. Using a J-beta primer mix together with a sample-barcoded 5' primer, a second PCR was run for roughly 7 to 12 cycles. TCRdb re-derived calls from the 5' RACE reads in MiXCR, one entry per CDR3 protein. The sample lists some 880,000 distinct CDR3 sequences, around 36% occurring once. The sequencing input was blood. Receptors originate from a man in his late teens or twenties in good health.

The V call is TRBV28, the J call TRBJ1-2; 7 positions match TRBD1. V lost 4 bases, J lost 9 bases, and 17 bases stayed unmatched. The CDR3 extends over 16 amino acids. Germline V gives CDR1 MDHEN, CDR2 SYDVKM. CDR3 sequence: CASSSGEFGRGSRYTF. DNA of the CDR3: TGTGCCAGCAGTTCGGGGGAGTTTGGCAGGGGGTCCCGCTACACCTTC.

The rearrangement links TRBV29-1 to TRBJ1-1; D unclear. This CDR3 has 15 residues. V lost 6 bases, J lost 3 bases, and 20 bases lay in between. CDR1 is SQVTM and CDR2 is ANQGSEA in the germline V gene. CDR3 region: CSVSTRQAADTEAFF. The CDR3 region has the DNA TGCAGCGTCTCGACCCGGCAGGCGGCGGACACTGAAGCTTTCTTT.

This clonotype came up a few times. This chain joins TRBV18 and TRBJ1-1, with D possibly TRBD1 on 6 matching bases. From germline, CDR1 is KGHSH and CDR2 LQKENI. This CDR3 is 16 amino acids long. V gave up 2 bases and J gave up 3 bases, with 16 bases separating them. The CDR3 loop is CASSPITGRVDTEAFF. As DNA, the CDR3 is TGTGCCAGCTCACCAATTACAGGGAGAGTGGACACTGAAGCTTTCTTT.

This clonotype was seen many times. The chain couples TRBV9 to TRBJ2-3, with TRBD1 matching over 7 bases. The V segment lost 2 bases and the J segment 2 bases; nucleotides outside the gene matches: 2. The CDR3 is made up of 14 amino acids. CDR1 is SGDLS, CDR2 YYNGEE, per germline. The chain's CDR3 is CASSVDRATDTQYF. CDR3 sequence (DNA): TGTGCCAGCAGCGTCGACAGGGCCACAGATACGCAGTATTTT. Combining the CDR3 with reference TRBV9 and TRBJ2-3 gives the whole variable domain DSGVTQTPKHLITATGQRVTLRCSPRSGDLSVYWYQQSLDQGLQFLIQYYNGEERAKGNILERFSAQQFPDLHSELNLSSLELGDSALYFCASSVDRATDTQYFGPGTRLTVL.

This clonotype was seen a few times. The gene calls are TRBV13 and TRBJ2-7; weak D call: TRBD1 (5 bases). Trimming left V 4 bases short and J 0 bases short, with 10 bases between. Germline V lookup: CDR1 PRHDT, CDR2 FYEKMQ (reference sequence). The CDR3 covers 14 residues. In DNA form, the CDR3 reads TGTGCCAGCAGCTCCCCAGGGAACTCCTACGAGCAGTACTTC. This gives the protein CASSSPGNSYEQYF.

In the case of this clonotype: At one of its ends the junction is not consistent with the germline gene, which may arise from a read error. The rearrangement uses TRBV13 and TRBJ2-1, with 7 bases fitting TRBD1. The germline gives CDR1 PRHDT, CDR2 FYEKMQ (reference sequence). This CDR3 has 14 amino acids. The CDR3 DNA follows: TGTGCCAACAGCTTAGGGGACAGAAACAATGAGCAGTTCTTC. Protein: CANSLGDRNNEQFF.

This CDR3 reads CASSLLAGALEYEQYF. The CDR3 DNA is TGTGCCAGCAGCTTGCTAGCGGGAGCCCTTGAGTACGAGCAGTACTTC. The V and J genes are TRBV7-9 and TRBJ2-5; 10 nucleotides agree with TRBD2. The J call is doubtful: the DNA matches TRBJ2-7 better. Germline V gene lookup returns CDR1 SEHNR and CDR2 FQNEAQ (reference sequence). The CDR3 length is 16 residues.

The J gene is TRBJ1-2, the V gene TRBV6-1, with TRBD1 identical over 9 bases. CDR1 is MNHNS, CDR2 SASEGT, per germline. The ends lost 7 bases at V and 4 bases at J; junction bases unmatched: 13. This CDR3 has 16 residues. This CDR3 reads CASTARGGQGLYGYTF. The CDR3 coding sequence is TGTGCCAGCACGGCCCGTGGGGGACAGGGACTCTATGGCTACACCTTC.

With respect to this clonotype: One end of the junction is discordant with germline, which a read error may explain. The CDR3 sequence is CASSGLAGNTGELFF. CDR3 coding DNA: TGTGCTAGCAGCGGGCTAGCGGGGAACACCGGGGAGCTGTTTTTT. This chain uses TRBV7-7 with TRBJ2-2, with 8 positions matching TRBD2. The CDR3 is 15 amino acids. Germline lookup yields CDR1 SSHAT and CDR2 FNYEAQ (reference sequence).

This clonotype was seen ten or more times. The chain uses TRBV7-2 and TRBJ1-6, with a possible D match to TRBD1 (5 bases). Trimming took 5 bases from V and 13 from J, leaving 21 bases between them. Germline CDR1 is SGHTA and CDR2 is FQGNSA. This CDR3 has 15 residues. In DNA form, the CDR3 reads TGTGCCAGCAGCCCCCCCACAGGACAATCATCGCCCCTCCACTTT. It translates to CASSPPTGQSSPLHF.

The chain carries TRBV24-1 and TRBJ2-1, with D perhaps matching TRBD1 (6 bases). TRBJ2-7 explains the end of the DNA better; the J call may be wrong. Germline loops: CDR1 KGHDR, CDR2 SFDVKD. CDR3 length: 17 residues. The CDR3 here is CATSDPGANGPYNEQYF. Written as DNA, the CDR3 is TGTGCCACCAGTGACCCAGGGGCTAACGGGCCATACAATGAGCAGTACTTC.

The chain recombines TRBV11-2 with TRBJ2-5; 9 positions agree with TRBD1. The CDR3 is made up of 15 amino acids. The V gene's germline CDR1 is SGHAT and CDR2 FQNNGV. V was clipped by 5 bases and J by 11 bases; unmatched bases: 15. CDR3 in DNA: TGTGCCAGCAGCCTTCAGCCGGGACAGGGAAGTGAGCAGTACTTC. Amino acids: CASSLQPGQGSEQYF.

This clonotype was recorded a few times. The rearrangement joins TRBV12-3 or TRBV12-4 to TRBJ1-1; D is undetermined. Trimming removed 7 bases at V and 2 bases at J, with 11 bases between. The CDR3 covers 13 residues. The CDR3 nucleotides read TGTGCCAGCACTTCGACTCCCAACACTGAAGCTTTCTTT. Amino acids: CASTSTPNTEAFF.

V gene TRBV20-1 combines with J gene TRBJ1-1, with 7 bases aligning to TRBD1. The V gene end was trimmed by 6 bases and the J gene end by 4 bases; junction bases not matched to a gene: 5. The CDR3 loop spans 12 amino acids. Germline V lookup: CDR1 DFQATT, CDR2 SNEGSKA (reference sequence). CDR3 DNA: TGCAGTGCCGACAGGGCGGGCACTGAAGCTTTCTTT. Its protein product is CSADRAGTEAFF.

The chain has TRBV7-9 and TRBJ2-7; D tentatively fits TRBD1 or TRBD2 (6 bases each). V was cut by 6 bases and J by 6 bases, with 18 bases left in between. The CDR3 has 14 amino acids. The germline CDR1 and CDR2 sequences are SEHNR and FQNEAQ (reference sequence). The CDR3 nucleotides are TGTGCCAGCAGTTCGGGGGCGCGGTGGGTCGAGCAGTACTTC. It encodes CASSSGARWVEQYF.

The chain recombines TRBV4-3 with TRBJ1-2; tentative D call: TRBD1 (6 bases). The CDR3 contains 15 residues. The germline V and J ends were trimmed by 1 base and 7 bases, with 16 bases remaining between them. Germline values: CDR1 LGHNA, CDR2 YSLEER. For the CDR3, the DNA is TGCGCCAGCAGCCAAGGAGGGGGGTCGGGCTGTGGCTACACCTTC. This codes for CASSQGGGSGCGYTF.

As to this clonotype: This sequence may be a read error, since a much larger clone differs from it by one base. The gene calls are TRBV7-2 and TRBJ1-4, with a tentative D call TRBD1 (5 bases). This CDR3 region has 16 residues. The V gene lost 5 bases and the J gene lost 8 bases, with 21 bases spanning the gap. Germline lookup yields CDR1 SGHTA and CDR2 FQGNSA. The CDR3 sequence is CASSPGRGQIKEKLFF. The DNA of the CDR3 is TGTGCCAGCAGCCCTGGCCGTGGACAAATTAAGGAAAAACTGTTTTTT.

The chain uses TRBV4-1 and TRBJ2-3; D is possibly TRBD2 (5 bases). The CDR3 loop spans 14 amino acids. CDR1 MGHRA and CDR2 YSYEKL come from the germline V gene. Trimming cost V 1 base and J 0 bases, with 5 bases left between them. In nucleotides, the CDR3 is TGCGCCAGCAGCCAAGGGGAGAGCACAGATACGCAGTATTTT. This gives the protein CASSQGESTDTQYF.

Ten or more counts support this clonotype. This chain uses TRBV10-3 with TRBJ1-5; D uncertain. CDR1 ENHRY and CDR2 SYGVKD come from the germline V gene. Between the trimmed V and J ends, which lost 0 bases and 7 bases, there was a span of 16 bases. The length of the CDR3 is 16 residues. The CDR3 loop is CAISESYFTVPQPQHF. The CDR3, as DNA: TGTGCCATCAGTGAGTCGTATTTTACAGTCCCCCAGCCCCAGCATTTT.

Many counts were recorded for this clonotype. The V and J genes are TRBV6-4 and TRBJ2-1; TRBD1 agrees at 8 bases. V gave up 6 bases and J gave up 2 bases; unmatched junction bases: 3. Germline V gives CDR1 MRHNA, CDR2 SNTAGT. This CDR3 region has 14 residues. CDR3 coding DNA: TGTGCCAGCAGCGCAGGGGGCGCCTACAATGAGCAGTTCTTC. The encoded protein is CASSAGGAYNEQFF.

The chain carries TRBV5-1 and TRBJ1-1, with D tentatively TRBD1 (5 bases). CDR1 and CDR2 from the germline V gene are SGHRS and YFSETQ. The CDR3 has 14 amino acids. Trimming shortened V by 4 bases and J by 4 bases, and 14 bases separated the two germline ends. The CDR3: CASSLDTASTEAFF. CDR3 sequence (DNA): TGCGCCAGCAGCCTGGACACCGCTAGCACTGAAGCTTTCTTT.

This clonotype occurred many times. Here the CDR3 DNA reads TGTGCCAGCAGTTCCGAAGTAGCCAAAAACATTCAGTACTTC. Protein product: CASSSEVAKNIQYF. V and J are TRBV7-9 and TRBJ2-4, with D unclear. CDR3 length equals 14 residues. V was shortened by 6 bases and J by 0 bases, with 9 bases between the two germline ends. Germline V CDR1 and CDR2: SEHNR, FQNEAQ (reference sequence).

This clonotype appeared a single time. The chain combines TRBV7-2 with TRBJ1-1, with D possibly being TRBD1 (6 bases). The CDR3 has 14 residues. The V end lost 3 bases, the J end lost 5 bases, and 13 bases lay between the germline ends. Germline loops: CDR1 SGHTA, CDR2 FQGNSA. The CDR3 is CASSFDTGLTEAFF. The CDR3 DNA reads as TGTGCCAGCAGCTTCGACACAGGGTTAACTGAAGCTTTCTTT.

The chain couples TRBV7-2 to TRBJ2-1; 14 nucleotides align to TRBD2. V shed 4 bases and J 10 bases; nucleotides not matched to a gene: 9. The CDR3 spans 16 residues. CDR1 is SGHTA, CDR2 FQGNSA, per germline. The CDR3 loop is CASSSGLAGAGWEQFF. In DNA, the CDR3 is TGTGCCAGCAGCTCGGGACTAGCGGGGGCCGGGTGGGAGCAGTTCTTC. The full variable domain, completed using reference TRBV7-2 and TRBJ2-1, is GAGVSQSPSNKVTEKGKDVELRCDPISGHTALYWYRQSLGQGLEFLIYFQGNSAPDKSGLPSDRFSAERTGGSVSTLTIQRTQQEDSAVYLCASSSGLAGAGWEQFFGPGTRLTVL.

A few counts support this clonotype. V and J are TRBV5-1 and TRBJ1-1, with no clear D. Germline V gives CDR1 SGHRS, CDR2 YFSETQ. The CDR3 runs to 14 residues. V lost 0 bases to trimming and J lost 1 base, with 7 bases between them. The CDR3, as DNA: TGCGCCAGCAGCTTGGAAATCCCGAACACTGAAGCTTTCTTT. Translated, it gives CASSLEIPNTEAFF.

This clonotype was counted a few times. The chain carries TRBV20-1 and TRBJ1-1; maybe TRBD1 (6 bases). V was shortened by 4 bases and J by 5 bases, with 11 bases between the two germline ends. Germline CDR1 and CDR2: DFQATT and SNEGSKA (reference sequence). The CDR3 spans 12 residues. The CDR3, as DNA: TGCAGTGCTACGGCCAGGGGAACTGAAGCTTTCTTT. Amino acid sequence: CSATARGTEAFF.

This clonotype has just a few counts. The V gene is TRBV12-3 or TRBV12-4, the J gene TRBJ2-1; 7 bases are shared with TRBD1. The V and J ends lost 8 bases and 4 bases, in that order; junction bases with no gene match: 11. The length of the CDR3 is 15 residues. Here the CDR3 reads CASLYLTGAYNEQFF. The CDR3 DNA reads TGTGCCAGCCTTTATTTAACAGGGGCGTACAATGAGCAGTTCTTC.

This rearrangement joins TRBV6-6 to TRBJ2-7; 9 nucleotides align to TRBD2. This CDR3 has 14 amino acids. The germline gives CDR1 MNHNY, CDR2 SVGAGI (reference sequence). After removal of 4 bases from V and 4 bases from J, the junction contained 5 bases not matched to a gene. The CDR3 protein is CASSLSSGRYEQYF. CDR3 DNA sequence: TGTGCCAGCAGTTTGTCGAGCGGGAGGTACGAGCAGTACTTC.

J is TRBJ1-2 and V is TRBV20-1, with a tentative D call TRBD1 (6 bases). Between the trimmed V and J ends, which lost 0 bases and 4 bases, there was a span of 15 bases. The CDR3 length is 15 residues. The germline CDR1 and CDR2 sequences are DFQATT and SNEGSKA (reference sequence). The CDR3 bases are TGCAGTGCTAGAGATTCAAACGGACAGAGCTATGGCTACACCTTC. Translating gives CSARDSNGQSYGYTF.